This T cell receptor beta chain was recorded in a study of cytomegalovirus exposure and HLA in healthy donors (dated by TCRdb to about 2017). The study in broad terms: According to a later analysis, the roughly 120 validation repertoires were produced on the same platform as the approximately 600 repertoires of the first cohort. The aim of the study was to test whether cataloging public T cell receptors could identify signatures of past pathogen exposure. Along with the roughly 670-subject first cohort, a separate validation cohort of over a hundred different subjects was used. To predict cytomegalovirus infection status, the study combined high-throughput TCR immunosequencing, statistical association of individual TCRs with disease status, and machine learning.

The library was prepared using the immunoSEQ multiplex PCR assay. As for how the authors treated the data: A statistical classification framework was built to diagnose cytomegalovirus status from the catalog of TCR beta chain sequences. This is the immuneACCESS table as TCRdb keeps it, with only in-frame sequences that have V and J called. A part of the clones is gone; compared with another copy, unresolved V genes explain less than half, and the rest is unexplained. The V and J calls and clone size come from that table; D and trimming were worked out from the DNA. The sample yields 100,000 to 150,000 clones; 85% to 90% were counted once. The top ten hold 0.95% to 1.3% of the sample. The donors were included in the validation cohort of approximately 120 subjects, a group kept apart from the approximately 650-subject first cohort. Regarding this clone: There is no known antigen for this receptor. The sample holds no much larger clone one base away, and base qualities are not on file.

Beyond this particular receptor, the publication reports: The classifier was reported to diagnose cytomegalovirus status with high specificity and sensitivity in both the original cohort and the validation cohort. Most TCR sequences were observed very rarely across donors, whereas some public TCRs were present in many individuals. A later analysis found that TCRs clustered in the first cohort also tended to co-occur in the 100 to 150 validation repertoires, with approximately 93% of cluster scores above 0. A later analysis had no HLA typing for the validation cohort, so co-occurrence there was scored across all 130 or so repertoires. The authors suggested that the approach could potentially be generalized to other disease states and immunological phenotypes. The study listed approximately 150 TCR beta chains as associated with cytomegalovirus. In vitro tests confirmed that three of the cytomegalovirus-associated TCR beta chains recognize cytomegalovirus antigens.

V is cut by 5 bases and J by 4 bases, and the space between the germline ends is 6 bases. Looking up the germline V gene yields CDR1 SGHDN and CDR2 FVKESK. Inclusive of the bounding cysteine and phenylalanine, the CDR3 is 11 residues long. Only the CDR3 DNA is retained, 33 bases long and in frame from the first base. The sequenced sample consisted of PBMCs. The rearranged segments are TRBV14 and TRBJ2-7; TRBD2 is a possible D gene, resting on 6 matching bases. The sequence came from a woman aged 18-35 years in good health and CMV-seronegative. The CDR3 loop reads CASSGGYEQYF. The nucleotides read TGTGCCAGCAGCGGGGGGTACGAGCAGTACTTC.